One T cell receptor (beta chain) is described in this entry. Its antigen is still unknown. TCRdb's copy holds only in-frame clones and misses some; the assay was immunoSEQ multiplex PCR. Altogether around 100,000 clones are present, about 90% being singletons, with the ten largest covering 5.5%. This sample is part of a study of identifying expanded T cells in peripheral blood. The CDR3 sequence is 18 residues long. The trim removed 2 bases at V and 1 base at J, leaving 10 bases unmatched. Looked up from germline, CDR1 is LGHNA and CDR2 is YNFKEQ. Study findings and constraints: Technical replicates showed around 1.3 changed clones; around two weeks approximately 15; four weeks 19. Two-week clone count variance significantly increased as total template count grew.

The J gene is TRBJ1-3, the V gene TRBV4-2; 8 positions match TRBD1. Sequencing was carried out using blood. This TCR derives from a person aged 18-70 years in good health. CDR3 residues: CASSQPPGQGISGNTIYF. DNA for the CDR3: TGTGCCAGCAGCCAACCTCCCGGACAGGGAATATCTGGAAACACCATATATTTT.